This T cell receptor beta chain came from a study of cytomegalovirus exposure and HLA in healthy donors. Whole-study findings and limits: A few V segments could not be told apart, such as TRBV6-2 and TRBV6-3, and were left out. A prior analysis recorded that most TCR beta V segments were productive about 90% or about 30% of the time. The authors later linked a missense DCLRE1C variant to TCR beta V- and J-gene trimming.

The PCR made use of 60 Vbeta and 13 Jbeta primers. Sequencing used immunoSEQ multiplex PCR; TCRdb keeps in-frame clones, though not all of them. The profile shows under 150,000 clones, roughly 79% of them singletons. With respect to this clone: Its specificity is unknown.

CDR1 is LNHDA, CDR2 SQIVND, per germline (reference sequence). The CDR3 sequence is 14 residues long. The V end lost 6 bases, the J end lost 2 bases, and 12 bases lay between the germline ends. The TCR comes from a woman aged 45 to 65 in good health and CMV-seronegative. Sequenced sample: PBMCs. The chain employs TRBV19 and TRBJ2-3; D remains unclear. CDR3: CASRLSLYTDTQYF. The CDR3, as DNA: TGTGCCAGTAGGTTGTCACTATACACAGATACGCAGTATTTT.